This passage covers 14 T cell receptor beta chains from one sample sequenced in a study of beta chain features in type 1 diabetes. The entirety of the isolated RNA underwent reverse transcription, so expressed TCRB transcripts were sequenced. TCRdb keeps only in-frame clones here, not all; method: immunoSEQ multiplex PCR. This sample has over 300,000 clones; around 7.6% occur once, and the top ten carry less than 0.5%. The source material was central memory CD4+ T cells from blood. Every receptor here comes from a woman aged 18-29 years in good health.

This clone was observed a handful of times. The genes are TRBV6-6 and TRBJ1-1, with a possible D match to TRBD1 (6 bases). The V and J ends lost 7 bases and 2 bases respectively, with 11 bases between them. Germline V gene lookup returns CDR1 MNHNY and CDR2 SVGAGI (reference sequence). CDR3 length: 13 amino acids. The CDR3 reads CASTRTANTEAFF. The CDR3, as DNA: TGTGCCAGCACCAGGACAGCCAACACTGAAGCTTTCTTT.

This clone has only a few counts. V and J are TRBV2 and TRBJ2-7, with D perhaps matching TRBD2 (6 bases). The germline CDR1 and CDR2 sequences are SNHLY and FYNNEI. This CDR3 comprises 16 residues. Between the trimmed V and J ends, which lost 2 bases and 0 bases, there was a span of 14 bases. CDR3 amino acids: CASSESGGTSSYEQYF. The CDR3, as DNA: TGTGCCAGCAGTGAATCTGGGGGGACGAGCTCCTACGAGCAGTACTTC.

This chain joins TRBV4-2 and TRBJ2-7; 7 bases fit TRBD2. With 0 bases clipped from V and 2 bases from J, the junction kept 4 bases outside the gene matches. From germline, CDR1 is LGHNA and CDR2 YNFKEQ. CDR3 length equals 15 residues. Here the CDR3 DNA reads TGTGCCAGCAGCCAAGACTGGCTAGCGGCCTACGAGCAGTACTTC. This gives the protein CASSQDWLAAYEQYF.

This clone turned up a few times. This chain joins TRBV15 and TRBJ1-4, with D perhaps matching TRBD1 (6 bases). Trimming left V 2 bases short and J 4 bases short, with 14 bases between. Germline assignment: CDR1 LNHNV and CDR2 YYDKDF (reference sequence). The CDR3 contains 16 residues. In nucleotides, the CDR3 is TGTGCCACCAGCAGATATCGACAGGATCGTAATGAAAAACTGTTTTTT. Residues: CATSRYRQDRNEKLFF.

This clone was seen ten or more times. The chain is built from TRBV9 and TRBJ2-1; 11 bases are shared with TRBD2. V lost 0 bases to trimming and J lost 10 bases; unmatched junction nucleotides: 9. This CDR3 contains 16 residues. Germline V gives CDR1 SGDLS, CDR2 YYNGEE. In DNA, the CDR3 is TGTGCCAGCAGCGTAGCCACTAGCGGGAGCTCTGGGGAGCAGTTCTTC. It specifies CASSVATSGSSGEQFF.

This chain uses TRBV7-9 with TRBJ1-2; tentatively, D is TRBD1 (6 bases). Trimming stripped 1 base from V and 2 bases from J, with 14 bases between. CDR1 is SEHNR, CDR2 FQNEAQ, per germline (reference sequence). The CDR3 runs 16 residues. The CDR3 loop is CASSLGAQQGNYGYTF. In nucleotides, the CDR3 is TGTGCCAGCAGCTTAGGGGCTCAACAGGGCAACTATGGCTACACCTTC.

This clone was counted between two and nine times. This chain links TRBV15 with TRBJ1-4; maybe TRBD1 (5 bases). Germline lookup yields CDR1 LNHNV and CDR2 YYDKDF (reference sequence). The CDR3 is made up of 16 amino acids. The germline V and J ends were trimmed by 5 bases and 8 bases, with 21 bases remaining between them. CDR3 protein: CATSPDPGGLWEKLFF. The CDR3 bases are TGTGCCACCAGCCCAGATCCCGGGGGTCTGTGGGAAAAACTGTTTTTT.

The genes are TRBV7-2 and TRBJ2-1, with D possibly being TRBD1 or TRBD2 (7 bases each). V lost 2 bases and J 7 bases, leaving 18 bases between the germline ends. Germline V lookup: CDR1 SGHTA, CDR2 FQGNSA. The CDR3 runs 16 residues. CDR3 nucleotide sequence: TGTGCCAGCAGCTTATCAGGGGGAGGGCCCGAAAATGAGCAGTTCTTC. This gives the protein CASSLSGGGPENEQFF. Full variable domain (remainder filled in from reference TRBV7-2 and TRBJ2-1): GAGVSQSPSNKVTEKGKDVELRCDPISGHTALYWYRQSLGQGLEFLIYFQGNSAPDKSGLPSDRFSAERTGGSVSTLTIQRTQQEDSAVYLCASSLSGGGPENEQFFGPGTRLTVL.

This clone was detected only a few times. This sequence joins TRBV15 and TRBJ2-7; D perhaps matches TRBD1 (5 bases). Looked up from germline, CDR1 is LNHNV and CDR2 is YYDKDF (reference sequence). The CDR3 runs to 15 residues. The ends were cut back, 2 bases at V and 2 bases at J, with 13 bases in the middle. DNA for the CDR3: TGTGCCACCAGCAGAAACCAACAGGTTACCTACGAGCAGTACTTC. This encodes CATSRNQQVTYEQYF.

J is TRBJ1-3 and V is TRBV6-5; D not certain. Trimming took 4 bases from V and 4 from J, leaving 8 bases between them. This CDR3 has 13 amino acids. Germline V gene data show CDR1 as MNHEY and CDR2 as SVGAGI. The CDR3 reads CASSSTVGNTIYF. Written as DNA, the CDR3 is TGTGCCAGCAGTTCAACAGTGGGAAACACCATATATTTT.

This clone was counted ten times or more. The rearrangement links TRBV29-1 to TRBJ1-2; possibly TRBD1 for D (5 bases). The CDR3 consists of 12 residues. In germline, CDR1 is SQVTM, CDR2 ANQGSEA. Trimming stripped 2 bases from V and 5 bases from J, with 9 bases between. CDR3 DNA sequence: TGCAGCGTTGAATGGCAGGGTTATGGCTACACCTTC. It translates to CSVEWQGYGYTF. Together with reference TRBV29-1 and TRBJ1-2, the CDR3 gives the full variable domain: SAVISQKPSRDICQRGTSLTIQCQVDSQVTMMFWYRQQPGQSLTLIATANQGSEATYESGFVIDKFPISRPNLTFSTLTVSNMSPEDSSIYLCSVEWQGYGYTFGSGTRLTVV.

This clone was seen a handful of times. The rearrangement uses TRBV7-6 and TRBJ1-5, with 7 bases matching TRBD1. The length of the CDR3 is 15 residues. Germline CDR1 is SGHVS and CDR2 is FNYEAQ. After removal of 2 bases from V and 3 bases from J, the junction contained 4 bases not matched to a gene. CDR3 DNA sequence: TGTGCCAGCAGCTTATTAGGGACAGTCAATCAGCCCCAGCATTTT. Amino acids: CASSLLGTVNQPQHF.

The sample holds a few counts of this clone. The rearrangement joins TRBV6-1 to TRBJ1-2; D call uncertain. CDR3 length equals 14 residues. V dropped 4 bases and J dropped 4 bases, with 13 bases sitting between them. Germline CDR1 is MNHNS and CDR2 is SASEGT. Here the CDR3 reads CASSGTRAVYGYTF. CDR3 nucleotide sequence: TGTGCCAGCAGTGGGACTCGGGCGGTCTATGGCTACACCTTC.

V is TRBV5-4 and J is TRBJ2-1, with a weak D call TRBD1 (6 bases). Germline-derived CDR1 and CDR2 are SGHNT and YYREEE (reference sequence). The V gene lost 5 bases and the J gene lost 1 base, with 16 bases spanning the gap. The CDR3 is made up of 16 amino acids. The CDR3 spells CASRIGGQGSYNEQFF. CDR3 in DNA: TGTGCCAGCAGGATTGGGGGCCAGGGGTCCTACAATGAGCAGTTCTTC. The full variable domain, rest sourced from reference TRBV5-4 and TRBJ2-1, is ETGVTQSPTHLIKTRGQQVTLRCSSQSGHNTVSWYQQALGQGPQFIFQYYREEENGRGNFPPRFSGLQFPNYSSELNVNALELDDSALYLCASRIGGQGSYNEQFFGPGTRLTVL.